The 5 T cell receptor beta chains below all came from one sample that was sequenced in a study of blood T cell repertoires in COVID-19. Some clones are missing from TCRdb's copy, which holds only in-frame ones; the method was immunoSEQ multiplex PCR. The repertoire includes about 130,000 clones, about 84% of them detected once, and more than 9% sits in the top ten. The sample consisted of peripheral blood. The receptor set was obtained from a woman aged 60-75 years with acute or convalescent COVID-19.

The chain joins TRBV9 to TRBJ2-3, with TRBD2 matching over 10 bases. CDR1 SGDLS and CDR2 YYNGEE come from the germline V gene. The CDR3 sequence is 15 residues long. With 3 bases clipped from V and 3 bases from J, the junction kept 4 bases outside the gene matches. CDR3 region: CASSAPSGGTDTQYF. The CDR3 bases are TGTGCCAGCAGCGCCCCTAGCGGGGGAACAGATACGCAGTATTTT.

In this sample, this clone turned up once. The genes are TRBV18 and TRBJ1-2; 11 bases are a match to TRBD1. From germline, CDR1 is KGHSH and CDR2 LQKENI. There are 15 residues in the CDR3. J lost 0 bases, V lost 6 bases, and 3 bases had no gene match. This CDR3 is CASSVGQGANYGYTF. The CDR3 coding sequence is TGTGCCAGCTCGGTGGGACAGGGGGCTAACTATGGCTACACCTTC.

As DNA, the CDR3 is TGTGCCAGCAGCTTAACCCGACAGGTAGGCACTGAAGCTTTCTTT. Its protein is CASSLTRQVGTEAFF. The rearrangement joins TRBV11-1 to TRBJ1-1, with D possibly matching TRBD1 (6 bases). Germline CDR1 SGHAT, CDR2 FQDESV (reference sequence). The CDR3 sequence is 15 residues long. V dropped 2 bases and J dropped 4 bases, with 14 bases sitting between them.

This clone showed up many times. The CDR3 protein is CASSMGLAPTGELFF. The DNA of the CDR3 is TGTGCCAGCAGCATGGGACTAGCTCCCACCGGGGAGCTGTTTTTT. The chain joins TRBV5-4 to TRBJ2-2, with 9 bases identical to TRBD2. V shed 4 bases, J shed 4 bases, and the junction held 5 bases outside the gene matches. The CDR3 consists of 15 residues. Germline V CDR1 and CDR2: SGHNT, YYREEE (reference sequence).

The rearrangement joins TRBV2 to TRBJ1-2; D remains ambiguous. The CDR3 totals 11 residues. V was trimmed by 6 bases and J by 6 bases, leaving 8 bases between them. CDR1 and CDR2 (germline): SNHLY, FYNNEI. DNA of the CDR3: TGTGCCAGCAGCCCAACTGATGGCTACACCTTC. Amino acid sequence: CASSPTDGYTF. The full variable domain, completed using reference TRBV2 and TRBJ1-2, is EPEVTQTPSHQVTQMGQEVILRCVPISNHLYFYWYRQILGQKVEFLVSFYNNEISEKSEIFDDQFSVERPDGSNFTLKIRSTKLEDSAMYFCASSPTDGYTFGSGTRLTVV.